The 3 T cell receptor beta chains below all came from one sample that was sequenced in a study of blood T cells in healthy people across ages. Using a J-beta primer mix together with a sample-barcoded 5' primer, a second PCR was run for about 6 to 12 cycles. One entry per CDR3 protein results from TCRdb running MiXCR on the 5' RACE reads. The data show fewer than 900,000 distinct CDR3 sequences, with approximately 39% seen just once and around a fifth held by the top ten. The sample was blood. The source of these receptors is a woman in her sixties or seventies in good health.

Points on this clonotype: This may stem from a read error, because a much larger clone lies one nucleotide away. The CDR3 region is CASNTGQGRRYEQYF. The CDR3 DNA reads TGCGCCAGCAACACGGGACAGGGGCGGCGATACGAGCAGTACTTC. This sequence joins TRBV5-1 and TRBJ2-7; 10 bases map to TRBD1. The V gene's germline CDR1 is SGHRS and CDR2 YFSETQ. V trimming: 6 bases; J trimming: 4 bases; junction bases outside the gene matches: 10. The CDR3 loop spans 15 amino acids.

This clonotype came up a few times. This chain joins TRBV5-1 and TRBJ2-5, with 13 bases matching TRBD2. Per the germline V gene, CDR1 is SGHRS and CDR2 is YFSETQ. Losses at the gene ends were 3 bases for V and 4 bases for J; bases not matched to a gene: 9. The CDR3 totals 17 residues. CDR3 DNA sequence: TGCGCCAGCAGCTCCCTGACTAGCGGGGGGCCGGGAGAGACCCAGTACTTC. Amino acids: CASSSLTSGGPGETQYF.

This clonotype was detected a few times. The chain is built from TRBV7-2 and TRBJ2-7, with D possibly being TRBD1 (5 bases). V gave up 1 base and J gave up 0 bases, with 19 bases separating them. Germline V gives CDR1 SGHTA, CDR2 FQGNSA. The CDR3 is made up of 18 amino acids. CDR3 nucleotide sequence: TGTGCCAGCAGCTTAGTGGCAGGTAAAACAGGCGCCTCCTACGAGCAGTACTTC. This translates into CASSLVAGKTGASYEQYF.